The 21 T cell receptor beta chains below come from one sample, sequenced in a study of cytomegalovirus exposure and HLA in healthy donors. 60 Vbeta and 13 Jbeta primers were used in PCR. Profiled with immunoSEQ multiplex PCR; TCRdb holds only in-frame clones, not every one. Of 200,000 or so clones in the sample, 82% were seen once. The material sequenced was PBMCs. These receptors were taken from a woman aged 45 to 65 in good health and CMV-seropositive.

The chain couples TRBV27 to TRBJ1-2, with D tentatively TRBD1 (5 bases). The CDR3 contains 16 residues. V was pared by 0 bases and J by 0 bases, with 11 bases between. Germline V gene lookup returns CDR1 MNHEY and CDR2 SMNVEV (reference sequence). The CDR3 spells CASSLSSGGPNYGYTF. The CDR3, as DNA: TGTGCCAGCAGTTTATCCAGCGGGGGTCCTAACTATGGCTACACCTTC.

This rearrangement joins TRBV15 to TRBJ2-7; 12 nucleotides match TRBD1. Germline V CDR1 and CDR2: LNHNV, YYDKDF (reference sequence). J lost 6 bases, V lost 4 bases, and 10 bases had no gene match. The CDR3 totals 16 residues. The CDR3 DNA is TGTGCCACCAGCACCAGCCCGGGACAGGGGGCCCTCGAGCAGTACTTC. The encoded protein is CATSTSPGQGALEQYF.

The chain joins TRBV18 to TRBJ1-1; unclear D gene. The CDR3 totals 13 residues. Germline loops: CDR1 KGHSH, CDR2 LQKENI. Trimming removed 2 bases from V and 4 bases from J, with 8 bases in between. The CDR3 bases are TGTGCCAGCTCACCAGGCTCCATCACTGAAGCTTTCTTT. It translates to CASSPGSITEAFF.

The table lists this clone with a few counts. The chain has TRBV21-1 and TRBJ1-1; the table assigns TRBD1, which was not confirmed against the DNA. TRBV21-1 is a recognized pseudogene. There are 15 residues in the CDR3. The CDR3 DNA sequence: TGTGCCAGCAGCAAAGTTTTGGGGGAACAGGGGGGAGCTTTCTTT. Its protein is CASSKVLGEQGGAFF.

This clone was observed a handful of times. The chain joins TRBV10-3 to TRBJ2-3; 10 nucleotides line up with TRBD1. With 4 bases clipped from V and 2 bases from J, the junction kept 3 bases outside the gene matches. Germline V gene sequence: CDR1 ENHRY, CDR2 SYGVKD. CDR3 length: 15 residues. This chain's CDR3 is CAISAGTGVTDTQYF. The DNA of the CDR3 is TGTGCCATCAGTGCAGGGACAGGGGTCACAGATACGCAGTATTTT.

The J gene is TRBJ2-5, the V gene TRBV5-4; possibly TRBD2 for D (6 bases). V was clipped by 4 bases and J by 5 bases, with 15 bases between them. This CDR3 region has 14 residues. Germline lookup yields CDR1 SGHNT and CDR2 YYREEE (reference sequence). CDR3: CASSRGTGTETQYF. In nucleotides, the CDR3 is TGTGCCAGCAGCCGGGGGACCGGGACGGAGACCCAGTACTTC.

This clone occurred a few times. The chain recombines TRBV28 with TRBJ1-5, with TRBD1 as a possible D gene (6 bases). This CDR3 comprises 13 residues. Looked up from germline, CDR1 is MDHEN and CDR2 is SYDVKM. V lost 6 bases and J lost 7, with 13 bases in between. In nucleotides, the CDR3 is TGTGCCAGCAGCCACAGGGCTCCCCAGCCCCAGCATTTT. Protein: CASSHRAPQPQHF.

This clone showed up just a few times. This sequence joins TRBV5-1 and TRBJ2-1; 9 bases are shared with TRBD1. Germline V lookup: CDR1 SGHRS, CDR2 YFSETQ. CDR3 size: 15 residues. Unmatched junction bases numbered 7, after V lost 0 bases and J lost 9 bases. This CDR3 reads CASSLEGTGMGEQFF. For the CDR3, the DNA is TGCGCCAGCAGCTTGGAGGGGACAGGGATGGGTGAGCAGTTCTTC.

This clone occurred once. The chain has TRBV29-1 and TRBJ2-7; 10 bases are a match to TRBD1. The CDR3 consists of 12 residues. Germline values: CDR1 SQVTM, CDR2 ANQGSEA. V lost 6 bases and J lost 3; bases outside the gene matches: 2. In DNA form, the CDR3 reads TGCAGCGTCCGGGACAGGGGCTACGAGCAGTACTTC. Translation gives CSVRDRGYEQYF.

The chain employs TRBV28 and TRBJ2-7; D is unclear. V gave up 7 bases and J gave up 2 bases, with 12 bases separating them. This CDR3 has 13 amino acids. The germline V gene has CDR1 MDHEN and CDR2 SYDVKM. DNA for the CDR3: TGTGCCAGCATTCCCGGCGGTACCTACGAGCAGTACTTC. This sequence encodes CASIPGGTYEQYF.

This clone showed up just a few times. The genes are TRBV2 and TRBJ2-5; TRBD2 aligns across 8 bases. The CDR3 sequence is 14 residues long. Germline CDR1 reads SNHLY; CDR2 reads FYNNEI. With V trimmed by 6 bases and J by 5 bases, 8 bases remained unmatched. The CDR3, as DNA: TGTGCCAGCAGCTACGGGGGGGCCGGGGAGACCCAGTACTTC. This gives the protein CASSYGGAGETQYF.

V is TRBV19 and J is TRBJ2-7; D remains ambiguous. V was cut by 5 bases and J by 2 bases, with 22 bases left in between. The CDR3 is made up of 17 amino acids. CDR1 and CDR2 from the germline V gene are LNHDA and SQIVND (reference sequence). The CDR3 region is CASSLRPYEQATYEQYF. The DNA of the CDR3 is TGTGCCAGTAGTCTAAGACCCTACGAGCAGGCGACCTACGAGCAGTACTTC.

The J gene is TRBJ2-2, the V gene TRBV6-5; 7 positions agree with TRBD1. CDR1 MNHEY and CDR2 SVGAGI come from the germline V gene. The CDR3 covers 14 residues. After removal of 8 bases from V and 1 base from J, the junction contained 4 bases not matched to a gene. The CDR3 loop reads CASRRTGNTGELFF. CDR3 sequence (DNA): TGTGCCAGCCGCAGGACAGGGAACACCGGGGAGCTGTTTTTT.

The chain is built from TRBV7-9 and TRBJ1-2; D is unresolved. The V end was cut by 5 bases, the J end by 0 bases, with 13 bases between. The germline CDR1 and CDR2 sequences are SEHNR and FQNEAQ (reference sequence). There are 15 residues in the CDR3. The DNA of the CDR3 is TGTGCCAGCAGCCCCGGGAGGATGACTAACTATGGCTACACCTTC. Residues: CASSPGRMTNYGYTF.

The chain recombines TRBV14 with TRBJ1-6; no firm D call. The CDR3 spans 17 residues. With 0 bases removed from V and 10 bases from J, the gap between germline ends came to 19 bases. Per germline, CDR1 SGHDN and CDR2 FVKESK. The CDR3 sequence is CASSQDFHVGLRSPLHF. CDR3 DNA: TGTGCCAGCAGCCAAGATTTTCACGTCGGGTTGCGCTCACCCCTCCACTTT.

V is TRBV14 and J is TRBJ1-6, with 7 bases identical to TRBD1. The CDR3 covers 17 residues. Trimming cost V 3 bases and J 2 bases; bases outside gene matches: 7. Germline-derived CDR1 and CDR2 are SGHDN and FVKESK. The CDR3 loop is CASSHRQGKTYNSPLHF. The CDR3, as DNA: TGTGCCAGCAGCCATCGACAGGGCAAAACCTATAATTCACCCCTCCACTTT.

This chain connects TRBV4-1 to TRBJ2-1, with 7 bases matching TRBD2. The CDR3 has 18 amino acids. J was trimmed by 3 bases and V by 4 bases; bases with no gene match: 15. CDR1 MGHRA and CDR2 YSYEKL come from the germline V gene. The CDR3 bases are TGCGCCAGCAGCCCGAGCGGGGATACTTACGCATACTACAATGAGCAGTTCTTC. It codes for CASSPSGDTYAYYNEQFF.

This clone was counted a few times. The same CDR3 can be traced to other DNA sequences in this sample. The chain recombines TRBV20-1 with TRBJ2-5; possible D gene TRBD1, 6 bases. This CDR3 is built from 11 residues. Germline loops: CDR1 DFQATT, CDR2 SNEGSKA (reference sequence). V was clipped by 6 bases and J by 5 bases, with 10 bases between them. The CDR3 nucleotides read TGCAGTGCCCCTAGGGGGGAGACCCAGTACTTC. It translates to CSAPRGETQYF.

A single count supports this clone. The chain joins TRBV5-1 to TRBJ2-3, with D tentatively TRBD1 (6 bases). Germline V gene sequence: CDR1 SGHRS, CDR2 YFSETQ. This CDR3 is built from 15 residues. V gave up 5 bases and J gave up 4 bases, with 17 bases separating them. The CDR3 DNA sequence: TGCGCCAGCAGGCCTTTAGGGGGAAGTGCAGATACGCAGTATTTT. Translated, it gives CASRPLGGSADTQYF.

CDR3 amino acids: CASSLTDGGGLKTNEKLFF. In nucleotides, the CDR3 is TGTGCCAGCAGTTTAACCGACGGCGGGGGGCTCAAGACTAATGAAAAACTGTTTTTT. The chain has TRBV28 and TRBJ1-4; tentative D call: TRBD1 (6 bases). This CDR3 has 19 residues. Germline loops: CDR1 MDHEN, CDR2 SYDVKM. With 2 bases removed from V and 2 bases from J, the gap between germline ends came to 21 bases.

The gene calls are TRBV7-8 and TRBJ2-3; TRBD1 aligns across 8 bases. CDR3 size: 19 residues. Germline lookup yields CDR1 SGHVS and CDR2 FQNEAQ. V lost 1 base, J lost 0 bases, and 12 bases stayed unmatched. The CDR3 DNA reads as TGTGCCAGCAGCTTAGAAGGAAGGACAGGGTTTGCTAGCACAGATACGCAGTATTTT. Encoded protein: CASSLEGRTGFASTDTQYF.